These 23 T cell receptor beta chains originate from one sample sequenced in a study of lymphopenia after photon versus proton radiotherapy. Method: immunoSEQ multiplex PCR; TCRdb's copy keeps in-frame clones and lacks some. The sample has 75,000 to 90,000 clones, more than 70% seen once. Sequencing used peripheral blood, obtained from a patient treated with proton-based radiotherapy. The origin of the receptors is a man between 60 and 75 years old with pancreatic cancer.

The CDR3, as DNA: TGTGCCAGCAGTCAATTGGGACAGATTAATGAAAAACTGTTTTTT. Translating gives CASSQLGQINEKLFF. The chain carries TRBV7-9 and TRBJ1-4; 7 bases line up with TRBD1. The V gene's germline CDR1 is SEHNR and CDR2 FQNEAQ (reference sequence). With 6 bases clipped from V and 4 bases from J, the junction kept 8 bases outside the gene matches. The CDR3 contains 15 residues.

The chain is built from TRBV2 and TRBJ2-5, with a tentative D call TRBD2 (5 bases). The V and J ends lost 1 base and 5 bases respectively, with 11 bases between them. The CDR3 loop spans 14 amino acids. Germline V CDR1 and CDR2: SNHLY, FYNNEI. CDR3 amino acids: CASSEERVRETQYF. The CDR3 bases are TGTGCCAGCAGTGAAGAGAGGGTGAGGGAGACCCAGTACTTC. The full variable domain, in which reference TRBV2 and TRBJ2-5 provide the parts outside the CDR3, is EPEVTQTPSHQVTQMGQEVILRCVPISNHLYFYWYRQILGQKVEFLVSFYNNEISEKSEIFDDQFSVERPDGSNFTLKIRSTKLEDSAMYFCASSEERVRETQYFGPGTRLLVL.

This clone was recorded a few times. The gene calls are TRBV7-9 and TRBJ1-1; D possibly corresponds to TRBD1 (5 bases). Trimming shortened V by 2 bases and J by 1 base, and 5 bases separated the two germline ends. Germline V gene sequence: CDR1 SEHNR, CDR2 FQNEAQ (reference sequence). The CDR3 has 13 amino acids. CDR3 amino acids: CASSLTGNTEAFF. DNA for the CDR3: TGTGCCAGCAGCTTAACAGGGAACACTGAAGCTTTCTTT.

This rearrangement joins TRBV28 to TRBJ2-7, with D uncertain. V gave up 10 bases and J gave up 0 bases, with 13 bases separating them. This CDR3 region has 13 residues. CDR1 is MDHEN, CDR2 SYDVKM, per germline. CDR3 in amino acids: CAIKNINSYEQYF. The CDR3, as DNA: TGTGCCATCAAAAACATCAACTCCTACGAGCAGTACTTC.

The CDR3 sequence is CASSQAGLGAEQYF. As DNA, the CDR3 is TGTGCCAGCAGCCAAGCCGGGTTGGGGGCCGAGCAGTACTTC. The chain links TRBV4-2 to TRBJ2-7; D is perhaps TRBD1 (6 bases). This CDR3 region has 14 residues. The V end was cut by 1 base, the J end by 6 bases, with 13 bases between. CDR1 LGHNA and CDR2 YNFKEQ come from the germline V gene.

The V call is TRBV28, the J call TRBJ2-1; D possibly corresponds to TRBD2 (7 bases). Germline values: CDR1 MDHEN, CDR2 SYDVKM. The ends were cut back, 4 bases at V and 7 bases at J, with 14 bases in the middle. This CDR3 is 14 amino acids long. This chain's CDR3 is CASSSSGGGNEQFF. CDR3 bases: TGTGCCAGCAGTTCTAGCGGAGGGGGGAATGAGCAGTTCTTC. The full variable domain, completed using reference TRBV28 and TRBJ2-1, is DVKVTQSSRYLVKRTGEKVFLECVQDMDHENMFWYRQDPGLGLRLIYFSYDVKMKEKGDIPEGYSVSREKKERFSLILESASTNQTSMYLCASSSSGGGNEQFFGPGTRLTVL.

The genes are TRBV28 and TRBJ1-4; D gene uncertain. Germline V gene data show CDR1 as MDHEN and CDR2 as SYDVKM. This CDR3 has 11 amino acids. V lost 3 bases to trimming and J lost 12 bases, with 8 bases between them. CDR3 DNA: TGTGCCAGCAGTTTGGGTTGGGAACTGTTTTTT. Encoded protein: CASSLGWELFF.

CDR3 nucleotide sequence: TGTGCCAGCAGGGGGGTAGCGGGAGCCTACGAGCAGTACTTC. Its protein product is CASRGVAGAYEQYF. This chain connects TRBV6-1 to TRBJ2-7; 9 nucleotides match TRBD2. This CDR3 contains 14 residues. J gave up 2 bases and V 6 bases, and 5 bases lay outside the gene matches. CDR1 and CDR2 from the germline V gene are MNHNS and SASEGT.

V usage is TRBV6-5 and J usage is TRBJ2-3, with D maybe TRBD2 (6 bases). Germline assignment: CDR1 MNHEY and CDR2 SVGAGI. The CDR3 contains 16 residues. V gave up 0 bases and J gave up 2 bases, with 12 bases separating them. This CDR3 reads CASSYSDGRYTDTQYF. The CDR3 coding sequence is TGTGCCAGCAGTTACTCAGACGGGAGATACACAGATACGCAGTATTTT.

The chain uses TRBV27 and TRBJ1-1, with D maybe TRBD1 (5 bases). Germline lookup yields CDR1 MNHEY and CDR2 SMNVEV (reference sequence). The CDR3 runs 16 residues. The V gene lost 6 bases and the J gene lost 1 base, with 18 bases spanning the gap. CDR3 loop: CASRRRRDGENTEAFF. The DNA of the CDR3 is TGTGCCAGCAGAAGACGCCGGGACGGGGAGAACACTGAAGCTTTCTTT.

This clone was seen a few times. J is TRBJ1-2 and V is TRBV7-2, with D possibly matching TRBD1 (5 bases). CDR1 SGHTA and CDR2 FQGNSA come from the germline V gene. V lost 3 bases, J lost 5 bases, and 13 bases lay in between. The CDR3 runs to 14 residues. The CDR3: CASSFSRDGYGYTF. CDR3 nucleotides: TGTGCCAGCAGCTTCTCCAGGGACGGATATGGCTACACCTTC.

The V gene is TRBV29-1, the J gene TRBJ2-5; D is unresolved. The CDR3 totals 12 residues. Germline loops: CDR1 SQVTM, CDR2 ANQGSEA. V lost 1 base and J 2 bases, leaving 5 bases between the germline ends. CDR3 loop: CSVEGSQETQYF. CDR3 sequence (DNA): TGCAGCGTTGAAGGGTCTCAAGAGACCCAGTACTTC.

This sequence joins TRBV5-4 and TRBJ2-1; tentatively, D is TRBD2 (5 bases). Germline V lookup: CDR1 SGHNT, CDR2 YYREEE (reference sequence). V lost 0 bases to trimming and J lost 7 bases, with 14 bases between them. The CDR3 has 15 amino acids. CDR3 loop: CASSLAGILANEQFF. The CDR3 DNA is TGTGCCAGCAGCTTGGCGGGGATATTAGCAAATGAGCAGTTCTTC.

CDR3 region: CASTLGLAAYNEQFF. The DNA of the CDR3 is TGTGCCAGTACCTTGGGACTAGCGGCCTACAATGAGCAGTTCTTC. This chain connects TRBV19 to TRBJ2-1; 11 bases agree with TRBD2. The CDR3 length is 15 residues. Germline V gene sequence: CDR1 LNHDA, CDR2 SQIVND (reference sequence). The trim removed 7 bases at V and 2 bases at J, leaving 4 bases unmatched. Looking up the rest from reference TRBV19 and TRBJ2-1 gives the full variable domain: DGGITQSPKYLFRKEGQNVTLSCEQNLNHDAMYWYRQDPGQGLRLIYYSQIVNDFQKGDIAEGYSVSREKKESFPLTVTSAQKNPTAFYLCASTLGLAAYNEQFFGPGTRLTVL.

The V gene is TRBV19, the J gene TRBJ1-2, with 10 bases identical to TRBD1. The CDR3 covers 17 residues. Trimming at V came to 5 bases and at J to 0 bases, leaving 9 bases not matched to a gene. The germline V gene encodes CDR1 LNHDA and CDR2 SQIVND (reference sequence). The CDR3 coding sequence is TGTGCCAGTAGTTCGACAGGGGGCTACCAAGCTAACTATGGCTACACCTTC. Its translation is CASSSTGGYQANYGYTF.

The chain couples TRBV7-2 to TRBJ2-6, with D hard to call. The germline CDR1 and CDR2 sequences are SGHTA and FQGNSA. The CDR3 is made up of 15 amino acids. The V and J ends lost 2 bases and 3 bases respectively, with 8 bases between them. The CDR3 region has the DNA TGTGCCAGCAGCTTATCCCTTCGTGGGGCCAACGTCCTGACTTTC. Its protein is CASSLSLRGANVLTF.

J is TRBJ1-1 and V is TRBV19; 9 nucleotides match TRBD1. V lost 4 bases and J lost 4; bases outside the gene matches: 16. The CDR3 covers 18 residues. CDR1 is LNHDA, CDR2 SQIVND, per germline (reference sequence). CDR3 sequence (DNA): TGTGCCAGTAGTACCTTCGCCCTAAACAGGGGGCGCCTCACTGAAGCTTTCTTT. As protein: CASSTFALNRGRLTEAFF.

CDR3 bases: TGTGCCAGCAGCTTAGCGCGACAGGCGCCGGAGACCCAGTACTTC. Translation gives CASSLARQAPETQYF. The rearrangement uses TRBV7-9 and TRBJ2-5, with TRBD1 as a possible D gene (6 bases). Trimming removed 0 bases from V and 5 bases from J, with 13 bases in between. CDR3 size: 15 residues. Germline values: CDR1 SEHNR, CDR2 FQNEAQ (reference sequence). The complete variable domain, with remaining parts taken from reference TRBV7-9 and TRBJ2-5, reads DTGVSQNPRHKITKRGQNVTFRCDPISEHNRLYWYRQTLGQGPEFLTYFQNEAQLEKSRLLSDRFSAERPKGSFSTLEIQRTEQGDSAMYLCASSLARQAPETQYFGPGTRLLVL.

V gene TRBV5-8 combines with J gene TRBJ1-2, with D hard to call. The CDR3 loop spans 15 amino acids. Germline CDR1 reads SGHTS; CDR2 reads YDEGEE. Trimming stripped 0 bases from V and 0 bases from J, with 9 bases between. In nucleotides, the CDR3 is TGTGCCAGCAGCTTGGGGCGATTAACTAACTATGGCTACACCTTC. Translation gives CASSLGRLTNYGYTF.

In its sample, this clone was seen once. This chain links TRBV18 with TRBJ2-2; 10 positions agree with TRBD2. Germline values: CDR1 KGHSH, CDR2 LQKENI. CDR3 size: 17 residues. V was pared by 0 bases and J by 0 bases, with 1 base of the junction left unmatched. CDR3 nucleotide sequence: TGTGCCAGCTCACCACCGAGCGGGAGGGCGAACACCGGGGAGCTGTTTTTT. Its translation: CASSPPSGRANTGELFF. Full variable domain (remainder filled in from reference TRBV18 and TRBJ2-2): NAGVMQNPRHLVRRRGQEARLRCSPMKGHSHVYWYRQLPEEGLKFMVYLQKENIIDESGMPKERFSAEFPKEGPSILRIQQVVRGDSAAYFCASSPPSGRANTGELFFGEGSRLTVL.

J is TRBJ1-5 and V is TRBV7-3; D is ambiguous. The V gene lost 0 bases and the J gene lost 2 bases, with 14 bases spanning the gap. The CDR3 has 17 amino acids. Germline V gene data show CDR1 as SGHTA and CDR2 as FQGTGA. DNA for the CDR3: TGTGCCAGCAGCTTAACAAAAACAGCATGGGGCAATCAGCCCCAGCATTTT. It is translated as CASSLTKTAWGNQPQHF.

The V call is TRBV6-1, the J call TRBJ1-1; D is perhaps TRBD1 (6 bases). Trimming stripped 7 bases from V and 0 bases from J, with 9 bases between. The germline gives CDR1 MNHNS, CDR2 SASEGT. This CDR3 is 13 amino acids long. The CDR3 coding sequence is TGTGCCAGCAACTACAGGGTGAACACTGAAGCTTTCTTT. Translated, it gives CASNYRVNTEAFF.

The chain uses TRBV9 and TRBJ1-2; 7 bases line up with TRBD1. From germline, CDR1 is SGDLS and CDR2 YYNGEE. The junction had 13 bases not matched to a gene; V was cut back by 3 bases and J by 2 bases. The CDR3 totals 17 residues. CDR3: CASSEGGTALTNYGYTF. The CDR3 coding sequence is TGTGCCAGCAGCGAGGGGGGGACAGCCCTAACCAACTATGGCTACACCTTC.